This entry concerns a single T cell receptor (beta chain). Its recognized antigen is unknown. No much larger clone is present one base from it, and per-base qualities are unavailable. This entry belongs to a study of cytomegalovirus exposure and HLA in healthy donors (dated by TCRdb to 2015 to 2018). Broadly, across the study: An earlier analysis of roughly 630 of the donors reported 276 Gb of sequence data and 117 million unique TCR beta sequences from around 200 million T cells. A later genetic analysis took genome-wide SNP genotypes for about three fifths of the 666 donors and used that subset as a discovery cohort. Besides the first cohort of 666 subjects, a separate validation cohort made up of 95 to 150 different subjects was used. A handful of DR-DQ haplotypes were handled as single units for association and clustering because linkage in the cohort was strong. The study aimed to test whether signatures of past pathogen exposure could be identified by cataloging public T cell receptors. Using immunosequencing, the study profiled T cell repertoires from around 670 subjects and related those repertoires to cytomegalovirus serostatus. Around 320 gigabases of sequencing data and tens of millions of unique TCR sequences were included in an early release covering roughly 600 HLA-typed donors. Every repertoire in the discovery cohort had been generated on one and the same sequencing platform. Alongside the repertoire data, information on donor age, sex, ethnicity and CMV serostatus was compiled. A later analysis re-examined previously published TCR beta repertoires from 600 to 700 donors and added high-resolution HLA genotyping to investigate patterns of TCR occurrence. The later analysis used no new phenotypic data to find candidate immune exposures, relying instead on TCR beta sequences and their occurrence across donors. Both class I and class II loci were covered by HLA typing, at four-digit resolution. An earlier analysis of 587 of the donors used high-throughput TCR beta sequencing to judge whether each TCR beta V gene segment behaved as functional or pseudogenic. Typing coverage varied by locus: roughly 629-630 donors for A, B, C, DRB1 and DQB1; more than 500 for DQA1; 606 for DPA1; roughly 450 for DPB1. Of the roughly 400 genotyped donors, around 81% fell in the genetic ancestry cluster associated with self-reported Caucasian donors. To predict cytomegalovirus infection status, the study brought together high-throughput TCR immunosequencing, statistical association of individual TCRs with disease status, and machine learning. Across around 400 genotyped donors of the cohort, an average of about 240,000 unique TCR beta nucleotide sequences per donor were sequenced, and roughly 20% of those sequences were non-productive.

Broad study findings and their caveats: For the cohort, immune exposure information was limited to CMV serostatus. Three of the identified cytomegalovirus-associated TCR beta chains were confirmed in vitro to be specific for cytomegalovirus antigens. An earlier analysis of some 590 of the donors showed that most TCR beta V segments appeared in productive rearrangements either about 87% or about 30% of the time, which broadly matched IMGT annotations. Correlated functional status among segregating V segments might reflect linkage disequilibrium, but an unknown experimental factor could not be ruled out. The study listed 150 to 200 TCR beta chains as associated with cytomegalovirus. Because HLA typing was missing for some donors at each locus, association tests included only the typed subset. Only TCR beta chains were sequenced in this cohort, and the absence of alpha or paired-chain data limited detectable features. The authors suggested that the approach could potentially be generalized to other disease states and immunological phenotypes. Most CMV-associated TCR beta chains appeared to be HLA-restricted in a later analysis, and the HLA associations seemed to be driven largely by CMV exposure. Because counts were too low, roughly 16 rarely observed V segments, including chromosome 9 orphons, were excluded from the earlier analysis of around 590 of the donors. Presence/absence analyses assumed roughly uniform sequencing depth across donors, an assumption that may not hold. A cluster of highly shared sequence variants was judged likely to be a technical artifact of the sequencing pipeline. In a later analysis, several top co-occurrence clusters were reported to appear linked to parvovirus B19, influenza, CMV and Epstein-Barr virus. A later genetic analysis associated a missense DCLRE1C variant with V-gene and J-gene trimming of TCR beta chains, and an independent cohort replicated the association. Cytomegalovirus status was reported to be diagnosed by the classifier with high specificity and sensitivity in both the original and validation cohorts. A later analysis found that HLA-associated TCR beta chains were more clonally expanded and had lower generation probabilities than equally common non-associated chains. A further reported finding was that TCR beta sequences accurately predicted the HLA-A and HLA-B alleles for most subjects in the first cohort. According to a later analysis, TCR association rates differed among HLA loci, with DRB1 alleles showing the most associated TCRs and HLA-C alleles showing the fewest. In a later analysis, 15,000 to 20,000 TCR beta sequences were associated with specific HLA alleles at a false discovery rate of 0.05. Assigning TCR associations to individual alleles was difficult when HLA alleles, especially DR and DQ, strongly co-occurred. Most TCR sequences were seen in very few donors, while some public TCRs were found in many individuals. According to a later genetic analysis, donors in an Asian-associated ancestry cluster had fewer N-insertions in productive TCRs than the roughly 670-donor mean. Because the 87-base-pair reads could not distinguish some IMGT-functional V segments, including TRBV6-2 and TRBV6-3, those segments were excluded.

There are 17 amino acids in the CDR3, from cysteine to phenylalanine inclusive. The only DNA kept is the CDR3, 51 bases in frame from the first base. For CDR1 and CDR2, the germline V gene (reference sequence) lists MNHEY and SMNVEV. Unmatched junction bases come to 11, with V trimmed by 2 bases and J by 6 bases. The library was generated by the immunoSEQ multiplex PCR assay. For the multiplex PCR, a mixture combining 60 forward primers for TCR Vbeta segments and 13 reverse primers for TCR Jbeta segments was used. A multiplex PCR assay on genomic DNA amplified the CDR3 region of rearranged TCR beta genes. On the Illumina HiSeq System, the amplified TCR beta libraries were sequenced as 87-base-pair reads. The paper's data handling went like this. Across the 666 repertoires, a later analysis counted some 80 million unique TCR beta chains, around 11 million of which were shared by at least two donors. A nearest-neighbor algorithm error-corrected the raw reads and collapsed the reads into unique sequences, merging closely related sequences to remove PCR and sequencing errors. V, D and J gene segments were assigned by aligning CDR3 sequences to IMGT reference sequences. For a sequence to be retained, a match of at least six nucleotides was required to both a V gene segment and a J gene segment. Rearrangements were called productive when the CDR3 lacked stop codons and stayed in frame with V and J; all others were non-productive. CDR3 was defined according to IMGT convention as the region running from the second conserved V-encoded cysteine to the conserved J-encoded phenylalanine. The earlier analysis of some 600 of the donors excluded sequences that lacked an unambiguous match to a single V gene segment. An earlier analysis of a few hundred of the donors classified V segments as functional when productive rearrangements were above 56.7% and as segregating when the standard deviation between donors was above 5%. A statistical classification framework was built to diagnose cytomegalovirus status from the catalog of TCR beta chain sequences. In a later analysis, TCR nucleotide sequences were compared against IMGT/GENE-DB human TR gene sequences so that V and J genes could be assigned. The TCRdist pipeline was used in a later analysis to assign CDR3 sequences and most-parsimonious VDJ recombination scenarios. In a later analysis, every TCR beta chain was defined by the combination of its CDR3 amino acid sequence and its V-gene family, and reads without a unique V-gene family were dropped. As a way to deal with suspected cross-contamination and a sequencing artifact, a later analysis dropped roughly 600 nucleotide sequences that were highly shared and had low generation probability. For each public chain, a later analysis derived a clonal expansion index from normalized ranks of inferred template counts within each repertoire. In a later analysis, generation probabilities were computed with a VDJ recombination model fitted to out-of-frame rearrangements, and the resulting probabilities were checked against IGoR. A later analysis scored TCR-TCR, TCR-HLA and TCR-CMV co-occurrence with hypergeometric tests, applying a repertoire-size bias correction to TCR pairs. To estimate false discovery rates, a later analysis permuted the HLA or CMV assignments 20 times. In a later analysis, co-occurring TCRs were grouped using DBSCAN, with TCRdist sequence similarity added in when clustering inside HLA-allele-positive subsets. Repertoires with fewer than 30,000 or more than 120,000 public chains, plus five repertoires with anomalous nucleotide sharing, were excluded from co-occurrence clustering. What TCRdb holds here is the immuneACCESS table cut down to in-frame rearrangements. Part of the clones is not present; checked against another copy, under half of the missing clones reflect an unresolved V gene, and the others are unexplained. From that table come the V and J calls and clone size; the DNA was used to work out D and trimming. This sample is represented by about 120,000 clones; 81% of them were singletons. The ten largest clones capture about 3.9% of the sample.

The cohort comprised hundreds of healthy bone marrow donors. Cohort members were all nominally healthy when sampled, although unrecorded immune exposures were likely present. The donor tested CMV seropositive, placing the donor among the 250 to 350 seropositive members of the cohort. A peripheral blood sample was provided by each donor, and peripheral blood mononuclear cells were used for TCR beta sequencing. Genomic DNA was extracted from the blood cell samples with the Qiagen DNeasy Blood Extraction Kit. The sequence links TRBV27 to TRBJ2-2, and TRBD1 aligns with 8 junction nucleotides. Material: PBMCs. The source of this sequence is a man in his late teens or twenties in good health and CMV-seropositive. The nucleotides are TGTGCCAGCAGTTTAAACCCAGGGGGCTTCGTTCCCGGGGAGCTGTTTTTT. Translation gives CASSLNPGGFVPGELFF.